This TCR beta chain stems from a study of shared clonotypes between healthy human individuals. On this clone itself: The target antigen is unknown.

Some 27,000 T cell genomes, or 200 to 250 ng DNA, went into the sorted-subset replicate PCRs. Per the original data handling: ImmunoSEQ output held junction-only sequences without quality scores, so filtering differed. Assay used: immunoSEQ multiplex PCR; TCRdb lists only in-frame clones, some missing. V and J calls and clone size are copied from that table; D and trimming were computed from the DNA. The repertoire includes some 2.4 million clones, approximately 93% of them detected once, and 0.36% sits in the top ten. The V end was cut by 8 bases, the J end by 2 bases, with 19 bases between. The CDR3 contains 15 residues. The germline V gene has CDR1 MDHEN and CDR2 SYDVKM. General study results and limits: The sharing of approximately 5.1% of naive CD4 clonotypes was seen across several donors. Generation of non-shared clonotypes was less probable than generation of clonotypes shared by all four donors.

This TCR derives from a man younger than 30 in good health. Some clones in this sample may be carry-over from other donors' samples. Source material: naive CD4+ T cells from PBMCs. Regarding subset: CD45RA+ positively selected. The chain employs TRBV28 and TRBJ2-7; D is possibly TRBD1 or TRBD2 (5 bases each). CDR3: CASGGQTGNPYEQYF. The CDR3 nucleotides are TGTGCCAGCGGAGGCCAAACAGGCAATCCCTACGAGCAGTACTTC. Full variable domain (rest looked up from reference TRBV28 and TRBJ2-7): DVKVTQSSRYLVKRTGEKVFLECVQDMDHENMFWYRQDPGLGLRLIYFSYDVKMKEKGDIPEGYSVSREKKERFSLILESASTNQTSMYLCASGGQTGNPYEQYFGPGTRLTVT.